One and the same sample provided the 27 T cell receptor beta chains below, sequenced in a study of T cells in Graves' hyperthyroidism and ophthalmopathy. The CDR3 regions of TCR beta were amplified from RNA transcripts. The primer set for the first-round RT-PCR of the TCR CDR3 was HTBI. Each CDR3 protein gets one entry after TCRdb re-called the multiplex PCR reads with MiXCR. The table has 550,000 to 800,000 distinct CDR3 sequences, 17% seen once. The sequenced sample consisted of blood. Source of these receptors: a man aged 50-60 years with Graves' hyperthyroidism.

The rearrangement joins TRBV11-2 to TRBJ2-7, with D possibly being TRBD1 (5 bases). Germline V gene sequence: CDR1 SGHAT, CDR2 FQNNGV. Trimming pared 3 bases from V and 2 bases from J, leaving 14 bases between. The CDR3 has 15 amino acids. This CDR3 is CASSLGQGEAYEQYF. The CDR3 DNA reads TGTGCCAGCAGCTTGGGTCAGGGTGAGGCCTACGAGCAGTACTTC.

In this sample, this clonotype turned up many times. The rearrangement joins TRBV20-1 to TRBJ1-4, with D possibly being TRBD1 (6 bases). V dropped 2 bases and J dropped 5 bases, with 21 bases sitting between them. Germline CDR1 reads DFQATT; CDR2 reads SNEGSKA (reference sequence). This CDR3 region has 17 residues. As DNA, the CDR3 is TGCAGTGCTAGACCGTTGAGCGGGACAAGCCGGAATGAAAAACTGTTTTTT. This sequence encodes CSARPLSGTSRNEKLFF.

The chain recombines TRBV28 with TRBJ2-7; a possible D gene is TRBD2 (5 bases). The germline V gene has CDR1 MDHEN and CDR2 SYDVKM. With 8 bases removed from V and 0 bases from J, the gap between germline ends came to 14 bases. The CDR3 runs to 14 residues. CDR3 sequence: CASGSIANSYEQYF. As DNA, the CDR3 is TGTGCCAGCGGATCTATAGCGAACTCCTACGAGCAGTACTTC.

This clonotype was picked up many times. CDR3 in amino acids: CASSSRSVVSSGANVLTF. The CDR3 nucleotides read TGTGCCAGCAGCTCCCGTTCGGTAGTAAGCTCTGGGGCCAACGTCCTGACTTTC. V usage is TRBV7-2 and J usage is TRBJ2-6; D is ambiguous. Trimming removed 4 bases at V and 0 bases at J, with 16 bases between. Per germline, CDR1 SGHTA and CDR2 FQGNSA. The CDR3 extends over 18 amino acids.

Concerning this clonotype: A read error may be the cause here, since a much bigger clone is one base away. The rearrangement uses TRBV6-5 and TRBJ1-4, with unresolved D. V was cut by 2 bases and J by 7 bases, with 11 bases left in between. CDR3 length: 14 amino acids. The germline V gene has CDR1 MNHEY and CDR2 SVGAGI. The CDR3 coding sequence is TGTGCCAGCAGTTACACGGACCGGAGTGAAAAACTGTTTTTT. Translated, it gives CASSYTDRSEKLFF.

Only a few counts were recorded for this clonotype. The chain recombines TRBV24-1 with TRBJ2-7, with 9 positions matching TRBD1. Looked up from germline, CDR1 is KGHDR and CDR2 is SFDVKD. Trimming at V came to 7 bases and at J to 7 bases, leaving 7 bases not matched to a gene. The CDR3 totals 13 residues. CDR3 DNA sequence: TGTGCCACCAGCACAAGGACAGGGGATGAGCAGTACTTC. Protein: CATSTRTGDEQYF.

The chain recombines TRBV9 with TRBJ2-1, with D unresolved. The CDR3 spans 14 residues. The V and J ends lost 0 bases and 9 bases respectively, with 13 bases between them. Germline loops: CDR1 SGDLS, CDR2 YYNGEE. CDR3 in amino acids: CASSVGYETSEQFF. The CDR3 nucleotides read TGTGCCAGCAGCGTAGGTTACGAGACCTCTGAGCAGTTCTTC. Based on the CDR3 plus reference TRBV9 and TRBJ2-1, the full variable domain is DSGVTQTPKHLITATGQRVTLRCSPRSGDLSVYWYQQSLDQGLQFLIQYYNGEERAKGNILERFSAQQFPDLHSELNLSSLELGDSALYFCASSVGYETSEQFFGPGTRLTVL.

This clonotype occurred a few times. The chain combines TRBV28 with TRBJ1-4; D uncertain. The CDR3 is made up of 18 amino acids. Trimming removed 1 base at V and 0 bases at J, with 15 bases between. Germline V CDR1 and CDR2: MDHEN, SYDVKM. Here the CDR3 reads CASSLSLGTATTNEKLFF. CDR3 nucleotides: TGTGCCAGCAGTTTATCGCTGGGTACAGCGACAACTAATGAAAAACTGTTTTTT.

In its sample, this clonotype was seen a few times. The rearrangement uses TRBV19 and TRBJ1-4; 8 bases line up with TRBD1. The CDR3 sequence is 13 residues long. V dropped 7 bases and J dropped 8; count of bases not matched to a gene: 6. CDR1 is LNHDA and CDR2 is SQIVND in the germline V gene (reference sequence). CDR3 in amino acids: CASKDREAEKLFF. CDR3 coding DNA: TGTGCCAGTAAGGACAGGGAGGCGGAAAAACTGTTTTTT. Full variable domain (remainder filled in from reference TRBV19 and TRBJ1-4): DGGITQSPKYLFRKEGQNVTLSCEQNLNHDAMYWYRQDPGQGLRLIYYSQIVNDFQKGDIAEGYSVSREKKESFPLTVTSAQKNPTAFYLCASKDREAEKLFFGSGTQLSVL.

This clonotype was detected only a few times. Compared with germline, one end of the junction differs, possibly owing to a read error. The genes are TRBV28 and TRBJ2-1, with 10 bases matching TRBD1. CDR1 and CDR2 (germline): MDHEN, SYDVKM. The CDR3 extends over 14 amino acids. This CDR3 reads CASLRDRGDNERFF. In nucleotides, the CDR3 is TGTGCCAGCCTCCGGGACAGGGGCGACAATGAGCGGTTCTTC. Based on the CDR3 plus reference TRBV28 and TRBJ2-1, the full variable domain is DVKVTQSSRYLVKRTGEKVFLECVQDMDHENMFWYRQDPGLGLRLIYFSYDVKMKEKGDIPEGYSVSREKKERFSLILESASTNQTSMYLCASLRDRGDNERFFGPGTRLTVL.

DNA of the CDR3: TGTGCCAGCAGCTATAAGGGGGCTGATGGTGGAAACACCATATATTTT. This translates into CASSYKGADGGNTIYF. The gene calls are TRBV28 and TRBJ1-3; 7 bases are shared with TRBD1. After removal of 6 bases from V and 3 bases from J, the junction contained 11 bases not matched to a gene. CDR1 and CDR2 (germline): MDHEN, SYDVKM. The CDR3 contains 16 residues.

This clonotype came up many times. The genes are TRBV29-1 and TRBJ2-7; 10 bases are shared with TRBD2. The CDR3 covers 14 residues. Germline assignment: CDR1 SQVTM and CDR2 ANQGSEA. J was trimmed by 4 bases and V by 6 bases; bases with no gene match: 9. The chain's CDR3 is CSVLLAGVGYEQYF. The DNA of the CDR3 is TGCAGCGTACTCCTAGCGGGAGTGGGATACGAGCAGTACTTC.

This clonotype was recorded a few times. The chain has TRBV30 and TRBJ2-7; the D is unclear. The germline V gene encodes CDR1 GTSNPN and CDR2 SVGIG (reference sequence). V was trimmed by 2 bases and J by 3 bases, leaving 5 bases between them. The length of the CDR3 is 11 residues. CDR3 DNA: TGTGCCTGGAGTTATAACTACGAGCAGTACTTC. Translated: CAWSYNYEQYF. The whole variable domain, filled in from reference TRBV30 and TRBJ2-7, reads SQTIHQWPATLVQPVGSPLSLECTVEGTSNPNLYWYRQAAGRGLQLLFYSVGIGQISSEVPQNLSASRPQDRQFILSSKKLLLSDSGFYLCAWSYNYEQYFGPGTRLTVT.

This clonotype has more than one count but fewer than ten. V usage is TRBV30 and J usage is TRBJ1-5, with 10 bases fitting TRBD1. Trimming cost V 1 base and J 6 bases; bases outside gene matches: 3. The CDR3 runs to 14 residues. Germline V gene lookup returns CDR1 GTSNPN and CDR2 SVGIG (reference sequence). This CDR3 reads CAWSEGTGVQPQHF. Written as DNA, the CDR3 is TGTGCCTGGAGTGAGGGGACAGGGGTTCAGCCCCAGCATTTT.

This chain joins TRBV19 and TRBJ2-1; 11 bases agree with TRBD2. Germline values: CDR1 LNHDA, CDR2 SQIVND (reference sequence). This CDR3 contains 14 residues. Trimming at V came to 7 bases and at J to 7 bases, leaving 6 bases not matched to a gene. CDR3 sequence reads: CASKIAGGPNEQFF. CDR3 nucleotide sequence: TGTGCCAGTAAAATAGCGGGAGGGCCTAATGAGCAGTTCTTC.

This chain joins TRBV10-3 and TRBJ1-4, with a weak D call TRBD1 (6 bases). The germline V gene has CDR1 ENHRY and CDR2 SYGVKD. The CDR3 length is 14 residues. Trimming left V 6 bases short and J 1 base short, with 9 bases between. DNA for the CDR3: TGTGCCATCAGCGTGGACAGAACTAATGAAAAACTGTTTTTT. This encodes CAISVDRTNEKLFF.

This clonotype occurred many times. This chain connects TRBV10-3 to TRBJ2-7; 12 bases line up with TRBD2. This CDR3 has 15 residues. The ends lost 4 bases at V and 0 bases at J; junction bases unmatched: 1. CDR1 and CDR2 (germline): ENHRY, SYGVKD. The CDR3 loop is CAISAGLAGSYEQYF. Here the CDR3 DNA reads TGTGCCATCAGTGCGGGACTAGCGGGCTCCTACGAGCAGTACTTC.

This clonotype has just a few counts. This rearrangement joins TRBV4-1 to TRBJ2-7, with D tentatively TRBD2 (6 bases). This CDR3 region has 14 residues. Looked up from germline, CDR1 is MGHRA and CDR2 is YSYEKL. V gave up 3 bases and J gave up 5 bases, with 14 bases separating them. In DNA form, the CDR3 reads TGCGCCAGCAGCCACCCGGGACTCGGAAACGAGCAGTACTTC. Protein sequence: CASSHPGLGNEQYF.

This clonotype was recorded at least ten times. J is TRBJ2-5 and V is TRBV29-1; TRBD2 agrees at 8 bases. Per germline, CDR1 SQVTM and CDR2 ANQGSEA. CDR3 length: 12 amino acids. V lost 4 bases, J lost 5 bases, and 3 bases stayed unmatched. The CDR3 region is CSVGAGDETQYF. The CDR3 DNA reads TGCAGCGTTGGAGCGGGGGACGAGACCCAGTACTTC.

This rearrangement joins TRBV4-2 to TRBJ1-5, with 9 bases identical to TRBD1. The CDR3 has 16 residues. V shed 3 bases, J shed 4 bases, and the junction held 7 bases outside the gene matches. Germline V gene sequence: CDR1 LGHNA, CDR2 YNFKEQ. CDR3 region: CASSQDGTGRNQPQHF. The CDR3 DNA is TGTGCCAGCAGCCAGGACGGGACAGGGCGTAATCAGCCCCAGCATTTT.

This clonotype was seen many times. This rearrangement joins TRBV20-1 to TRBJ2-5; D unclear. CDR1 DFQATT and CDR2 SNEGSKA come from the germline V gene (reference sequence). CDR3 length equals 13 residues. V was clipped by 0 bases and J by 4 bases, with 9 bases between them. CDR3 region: CSAREWTRETQYF. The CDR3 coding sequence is TGCAGTGCTAGAGAATGGACGAGAGAGACCCAGTACTTC.

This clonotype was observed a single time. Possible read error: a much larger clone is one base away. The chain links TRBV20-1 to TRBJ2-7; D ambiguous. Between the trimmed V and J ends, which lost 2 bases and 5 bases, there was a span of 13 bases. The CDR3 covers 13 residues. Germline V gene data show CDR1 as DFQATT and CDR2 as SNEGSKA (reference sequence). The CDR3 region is CSARKDPSHEQYF. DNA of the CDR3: TGCAGTGCTAGAAAGGACCCGTCCCACGAGCAGTACTTC.

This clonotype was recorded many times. CDR3 sequence reads: CASRRKGTRSYEQYF. CDR3 bases: TGTGCCAGCCGGCGGAAGGGAACCCGCTCCTACGAGCAGTACTTC. The V call is TRBV6-1, the J call TRBJ2-7, with unresolved D. V was shortened by 8 bases and J by 0 bases, with 17 bases between the two germline ends. There are 15 residues in the CDR3. Germline CDR1 is MNHNS and CDR2 is SASEGT.

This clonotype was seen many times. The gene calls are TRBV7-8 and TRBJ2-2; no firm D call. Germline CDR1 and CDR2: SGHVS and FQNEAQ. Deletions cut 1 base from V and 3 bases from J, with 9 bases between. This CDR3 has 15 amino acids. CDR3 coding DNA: TGTGCCAGCAGCTTAGTTTCGGGTCACACCGGGGAGCTGTTTTTT. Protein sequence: CASSLVSGHTGELFF.

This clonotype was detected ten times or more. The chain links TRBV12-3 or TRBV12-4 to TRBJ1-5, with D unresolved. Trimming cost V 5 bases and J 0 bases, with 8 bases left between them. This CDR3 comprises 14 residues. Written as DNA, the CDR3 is TGTGCCAGCAGTCTAGATTATAGCAATCAGCCCCAGCATTTT. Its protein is CASSLDYSNQPQHF.

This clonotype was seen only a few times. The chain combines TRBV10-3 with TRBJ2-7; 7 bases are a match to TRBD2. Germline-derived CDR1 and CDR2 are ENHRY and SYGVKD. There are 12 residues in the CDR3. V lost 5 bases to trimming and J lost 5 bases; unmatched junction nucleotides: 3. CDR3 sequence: CAISFGRNEQYF. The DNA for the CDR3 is TGTGCCATCAGTTTCGGGAGGAACGAGCAGTACTTC.

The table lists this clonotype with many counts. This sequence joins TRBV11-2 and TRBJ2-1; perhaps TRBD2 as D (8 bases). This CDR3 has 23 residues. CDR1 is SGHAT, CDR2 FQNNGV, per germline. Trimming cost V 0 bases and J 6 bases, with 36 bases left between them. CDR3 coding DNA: TGTGCCAGCAGCTTAGAAGGGGGCCGAAGCGGGAGCGGAAGGCGACCCTGGAGCAATGAGCAGTTCTTC. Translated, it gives CASSLEGGRSGSGRRPWSNEQFF.